Described below is a single TCR beta chain sequence and its context. A much larger clone differs from this one at a single base, so this may be a read error. MiXCR, applied by TCRdb to the reads, yields one record per CDR3 protein. Of fewer than 300,000 distinct CDR3 sequences listed, about 23% were seen once; the top ten hold approximately 15%. This specimen comes from a study of T cell repertoires in cytomegalovirus infection. Germline V CDR1 and CDR2: SGHTA, FQGNSA. The CDR3 has 17 residues. The sequenced sample was PBMCs. The clonotype was recovered from a human donor in good health (CMV status not recorded). Some clones in this sample may be carry-over from other donors' samples. The rearrangement links TRBV7-2 to TRBJ2-1; D possibly corresponds to TRBD1 (6 bases). The CDR3 nucleotides are TGTGCCAGCAGCTTGGGGCAGGGGCGAGAGAGGTACAATGAGCAGTCCTTC. Protein: CASSLGQGRERYNEQSF.